These 14 T cell receptor beta chains were sequenced from one sample in a study of T cells in Graves' hyperthyroidism and ophthalmopathy. Researchers amplified the TCR beta CDR3 regions from RNA transcripts. The study used the HTBI primer set for a first-round RT-PCR of the TCR CDR3. Using its own MiXCR run on the multiplex PCR reads, TCRdb lists one record per CDR3 protein. Seen here are under 350,000 distinct CDR3 sequences, about 21% observed once, and the top ten hold roughly 52%. The sequencing sample was made of blood. The origin of the receptors is a woman aged 45-65 years with Graves' hyperthyroidism.

This clonotype was detected ten times or more. The chain couples TRBV6-1 to TRBJ1-6, with D possibly TRBD1 on 5 matching bases. This CDR3 has 12 residues. Deletions cut 5 bases from V and 8 bases from J, with 7 bases between. CDR1 MNHNS and CDR2 SASEGT come from the germline V gene. CDR3 coding DNA: TGTGCCAGCAGTCAAGGGGATTCACCCCTCCACTTT. As protein: CASSQGDSPLHF.

This clonotype was seen repeatedly, ten times or more. V gene TRBV2 combines with J gene TRBJ2-5; D gene unclear. From germline, CDR1 is SNHLY and CDR2 FYNNEI. This CDR3 is built from 11 residues. Trimming cost V 3 bases and J 5 bases, with 4 bases left between them. The CDR3 spells CASSDSETQYF. CDR3 in DNA: TGTGCCAGCAGTGACTCGGAGACCCAGTACTTC.

The table lists this clonotype with many counts. A read error may explain this, as a much larger clone is one base away. CDR3 sequence reads: CASSFDFNEQFF. CDR3 nucleotide sequence: TGTGCCAGCAGCTTCGACTTCAATGAGCAGTTCTTC. The V call is TRBV7-3, the J call TRBJ2-1; D gene uncertain. The CDR3 consists of 12 residues. CDR1 is SGHTA, CDR2 FQGTGA, per germline. V was pared by 3 bases and J by 6 bases, with 6 bases between.

The chain has TRBV7-9 and TRBJ2-4; 12 nucleotides align to TRBD2. CDR1 and CDR2 from the germline V gene are SEHNR and FQNEAQ (reference sequence). The length of the CDR3 is 19 residues. The trim removed 2 bases at V and 1 base at J, leaving 9 bases unmatched. The CDR3 DNA follows: TGTGCCAGCAGCTTATGGCTAGCGGGAGGGCCCTCTGCCAAAAACATTCAGTACTTC. Protein sequence: CASSLWLAGGPSAKNIQYF.

This clonotype was seen a few times. J is TRBJ2-5 and V is TRBV9, with D perhaps TRBD1 (5 bases). The CDR3 contains 14 residues. The V gene's germline CDR1 is SGDLS and CDR2 YYNGEE. The ends were cut back, 1 base at V and 2 bases at J, with 9 bases in the middle. The chain's CDR3 is CASSVWGQQETQYF. CDR3 bases: TGTGCCAGCAGCGTATGGGGCCAACAAGAGACCCAGTACTTC.

This clonotype has ten or more counts. The chain joins TRBV2 to TRBJ1-5, with a weak D call TRBD1 (5 bases). Trimming cost V 9 bases and J 6 bases, with 18 bases left between them. Per germline, CDR1 SNHLY and CDR2 FYNNEI. This CDR3 is 14 amino acids long. DNA of the CDR3: TGTGCCAGTCAAGGAGGGGCAGTTAGTCAGCCCCAGCATTTT. This sequence encodes CASQGGAVSQPQHF.

For this clonotype: This could be a read error, since a much larger clone is one nucleotide away. This chain links TRBV5-1 with TRBJ1-4, with D perhaps TRBD1 (5 bases). This CDR3 has 16 residues. Germline CDR1 is SGHRS and CDR2 is YFSETQ. This CDR3 is CASSLRGRGTNEKLVF. In DNA, the CDR3 is TGCGCCAGCAGCTTGAGGGGCAGAGGGACTAATGAAAAACTGGTTTTT. Together with reference TRBV5-1 and TRBJ1-4, the CDR3 gives the full variable domain: KAGVTQTPRYLIKTRGQQVTLSCSPISGHRSVSWYQQTPGQGLQFLFEYFSETQRNKGNFPGRFSGRQFSNSRSEMNVSTLELGDSALYLCASSLRGRGTNEKLVFGSGTQLSVL.

This chain uses TRBV20-1 with TRBJ2-7; 9 nucleotides align to TRBD1. V lost 5 bases, J lost 1 base, and 6 bases stayed unmatched. This CDR3 has 14 residues. Germline-derived CDR1 and CDR2 are DFQATT and SNEGSKA (reference sequence). This chain's CDR3 is CSASRTGASYEQYF. The DNA for the CDR3 is TGCAGTGCTTCGCGGACAGGGGCGTCCTACGAGCAGTACTTC.

The V call is TRBV11-2, the J call TRBJ2-7, with 9 bases matching TRBD2. With V trimmed by 4 bases and J by 3 bases, 7 bases remained unmatched. CDR1 and CDR2 (germline): SGHAT, FQNNGV. The CDR3 totals 15 residues. CDR3 sequence: CASSSLAGLDYEQYF. The CDR3, as DNA: TGTGCCAGCAGCTCGCTAGCGGGATTGGACTACGAGCAGTACTTC.

This clonotype showed up many times. This chain links TRBV10-3 with TRBJ2-5; a possible D gene is TRBD1 (5 bases). Germline V CDR1 and CDR2: ENHRY, SYGVKD. The CDR3 is 14 amino acids. V gave up 6 bases and J gave up 1 base, with 12 bases separating them. The CDR3 protein is CAISPQGTQETQYF. CDR3 in DNA: TGTGCCATCAGCCCCCAGGGTACCCAAGAGACCCAGTACTTC.

The chain has TRBV12-3 or TRBV12-4 and TRBJ1-2; a possible D gene is TRBD1 (6 bases). With 3 bases removed from V and 4 bases from J, the gap between germline ends came to 12 bases. The CDR3 runs 14 residues. CDR3 DNA: TGTGCCAGCAGTTTTTCCGGGACAACCTATGGCTACACCTTC. It is translated as CASSFSGTTYGYTF.

The chain carries TRBV4-1 and TRBJ2-4; D is unclear. Trimming shortened V by 1 base and J by 2 bases, and 9 bases separated the two germline ends. Germline V gene lookup returns CDR1 MGHRA and CDR2 YSYEKL. This CDR3 is 15 amino acids long. Written as DNA, the CDR3 is TGCGCCAGCAGCCAAGCGGGCCATCCCAAAAACATTCAGTACTTC. This translates into CASSQAGHPKNIQYF.

This clonotype was observed a handful of times. This chain joins TRBV12-3 or TRBV12-4 and TRBJ2-7; 8 positions agree with TRBD1. The V segment lost 4 bases and the J segment 3 bases; nucleotides outside the gene matches: 5. This CDR3 contains 14 residues. The CDR3 sequence: CASSSRTGIYEQYF. CDR3 nucleotides: TGTGCCAGCAGTTCCCGGACAGGGATCTACGAGCAGTACTTC.

Many counts were recorded for this clonotype. The chain carries TRBV28 and TRBJ1-2, with D tentatively TRBD1 (5 bases). In germline, CDR1 is MDHEN, CDR2 SYDVKM. The length of the CDR3 is 14 residues. V lost 1 base and J lost 8, with 14 bases in between. The CDR3 coding sequence is TGTGCCAGCAGTTTATTGGGACCTACGGGGGGCTACACCTTC. Its translation: CASSLLGPTGGYTF.